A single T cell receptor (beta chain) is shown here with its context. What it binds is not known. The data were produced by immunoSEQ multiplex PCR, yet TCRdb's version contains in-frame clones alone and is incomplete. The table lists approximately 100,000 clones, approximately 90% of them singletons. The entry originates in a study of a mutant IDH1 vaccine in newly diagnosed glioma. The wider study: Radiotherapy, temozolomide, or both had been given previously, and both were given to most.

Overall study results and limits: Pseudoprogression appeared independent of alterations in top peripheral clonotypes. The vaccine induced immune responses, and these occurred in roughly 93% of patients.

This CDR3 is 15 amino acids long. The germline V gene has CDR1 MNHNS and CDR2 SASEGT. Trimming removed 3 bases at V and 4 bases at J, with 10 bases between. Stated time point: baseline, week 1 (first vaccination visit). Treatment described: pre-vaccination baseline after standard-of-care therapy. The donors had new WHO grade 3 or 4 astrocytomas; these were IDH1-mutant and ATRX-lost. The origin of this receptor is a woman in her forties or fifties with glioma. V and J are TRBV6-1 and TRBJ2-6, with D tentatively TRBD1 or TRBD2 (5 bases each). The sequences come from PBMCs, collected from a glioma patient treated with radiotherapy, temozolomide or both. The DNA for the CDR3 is TGTGCCAGCAGTGATCAGGGAGCCGGGGCCAACGTCCTGACTTTC. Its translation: CASSDQGAGANVLTF.